Following are 20 T cell receptor beta chains from one sample sequenced in a study of molecular identifiers for immune sequencing clone quantification. MiXCR, applied by TCRdb to the PCR reads, yields one record per CDR3 protein. The table lists approximately 590,000 distinct CDR3 sequences, 25% of them singletons. The sequenced material came from naive CD8+ T cells from blood, with Jurkat cell RNA spiked in. Indicated subset: FACS-sorted CD8+CD4-CCR7+CD45RA+ naive T cells. Every receptor here comes from a human donor in good health. Some libraries in this study had Jurkat cell RNA spiked in.

This clonotype occurred a few times. V gene TRBV30 combines with J gene TRBJ1-1; possible D gene TRBD1, 6 bases. Trimming removed 5 bases at V and 1 base at J, with 17 bases between. The CDR3 runs 15 residues. CDR1 is GTSNPN, CDR2 SVGIG, per germline (reference sequence). The DNA of the CDR3 is TGTGCCTGGGCCCTGGGTTTGGGGGCGAACACTGAAGCTTTCTTT. Translation gives CAWALGLGANTEAFF.

The V gene is TRBV24-1, the J gene TRBJ2-7, with 8 bases that match TRBD2. The V and J ends lost 6 bases and 5 bases, in that order; junction bases with no gene match: 5. Germline assignment: CDR1 KGHDR and CDR2 SFDVKD. The length of the CDR3 is 13 residues. CDR3 region: CATSSAGGNEQYF. Here the CDR3 DNA reads TGTGCCACCAGTTCGGCGGGAGGCAACGAGCAGTACTTC.

The chain combines TRBV11-2 with TRBJ2-1, with D possibly TRBD2 on 7 matching bases. The germline V and J ends were trimmed by 5 bases and 1 base, with 12 bases remaining between them. CDR1 is SGHAT, CDR2 FQNNGV, per germline. The CDR3 sequence is 15 residues long. DNA of the CDR3: TGTGCCAGCAGCGGGGGGGCGGAGTCCTACAATGAGCAGTTCTTC. Translated: CASSGGAESYNEQFF.

This clonotype was counted a few times. This chain uses TRBV27 with TRBJ2-2; tentative D call: TRBD1 (5 bases). Germline lookup yields CDR1 MNHEY and CDR2 SMNVEV (reference sequence). Trimming removed 3 bases from V and 7 bases from J, with 12 bases in between. The CDR3 is made up of 14 amino acids. The CDR3: CASSLQTAGGELFF. CDR3 DNA: TGTGCCAGCAGTTTGCAGACAGCAGGCGGGGAGCTGTTTTTT.

This clonotype was counted a single time. The V call is TRBV3-1, the J call TRBJ1-2; 7 nucleotides match TRBD1. CDR3 length: 14 amino acids. The V gene end was trimmed by 1 base and the J gene end by 3 bases; junction bases not matched to a gene: 2. Germline CDR1 is LGHDT and CDR2 is YNNKEL (reference sequence). This chain's CDR3 is CASSQGTGYYGYTF. DNA for the CDR3: TGTGCCAGCAGCCAAGGGACAGGATACTATGGCTACACCTTC.

This clonotype was observed at least ten times. This chain uses TRBV29-1 with TRBJ2-1; maybe TRBD2 (7 bases). Germline CDR1 reads SQVTM; CDR2 reads ANQGSEA. Trimming removed 6 bases from V and 10 bases from J, with 16 bases in between. The CDR3 consists of 12 residues. In DNA, the CDR3 is TGCAGCGTGGCAGTAGGGGGGGCGGAGCAGTTCTTC. This codes for CSVAVGGAEQFF.

Comments on this clonotype: This may stem from a read error, because a much larger clone lies one nucleotide away. The chain uses TRBV11-2 and TRBJ2-4; the match to TRBD2 covers 7 bases. This CDR3 has 14 residues. Germline V gene data show CDR1 as SGHAT and CDR2 as FQNNGV. In DNA, the CDR3 is TGTGCCAACAGCTTAGATGCGGGGGAGAGAATTCAGTACTTC. This gives the protein CANSLDAGERIQYF.

The rearrangement uses TRBV10-3 and TRBJ2-3; 14 bases fit TRBD2. Unmatched junction bases numbered 6, after V lost 1 base and J lost 0 bases. Germline V lookup: CDR1 ENHRY, CDR2 SYGVKD. The length of the CDR3 is 19 residues. CDR3: CAISEFETSGGASTDTQYF. As DNA, the CDR3 is TGTGCCATCAGTGAGTTCGAGACTAGCGGGGGGGCTAGCACAGATACGCAGTATTTT.

The V call is TRBV6-5, the J call TRBJ1-5; the D is unclear. Germline values: CDR1 MNHEY, CDR2 SVGAGI. V was cut by 8 bases and J by 6 bases, with 20 bases left in between. This CDR3 is built from 15 residues. As DNA, the CDR3 is TGTGCCAGCTCCCCCACTGGAGGGTTTGGTCAGCCCCAGCATTTT. Its translation is CASSPTGGFGQPQHF.

This sequence joins TRBV27 and TRBJ2-1; 12 nucleotides align to TRBD2. Germline lookup yields CDR1 MNHEY and CDR2 SMNVEV (reference sequence). Germline trimming cut 3 bases from V and 8 bases from J; bases unmatched to any gene: 8. The CDR3 runs to 16 residues. In DNA, the CDR3 is TGTGCCAGCAGTTTCTCTGCTAGCGGGGGGGGGTATGAGCAGTTCTTC. As protein: CASSFSASGGGYEQFF.

Concerning this clonotype: A single base separates this from a much larger clone, so it may be a read error. The chain joins TRBV13 to TRBJ2-2; tentative D call: TRBD2 (5 bases). The CDR3 is 14 amino acids. CDR1 is PRHDT, CDR2 FYEKMQ, per germline (reference sequence). The CDR3 DNA reads TGTGCCAGCAGAATCGGAGTGAACACCGGGGAGCTGTCTTTT. It translates to CASRIGVNTGELSF.

This clonotype was counted ten times or more. The rearrangement links TRBV6-5 to TRBJ2-3, with D perhaps TRBD1 (5 bases). The CDR3 spans 13 residues. Germline CDR1 and CDR2: MNHEY and SVGAGI. Trimming left V 0 bases short and J 7 bases short, with 8 bases between. CDR3 sequence: CASSYSGANTQYF. CDR3 in DNA: TGTGCCAGCAGTTACTCTGGGGCGAATACGCAGTATTTT.

This clonotype was counted ten times or more. The chain uses TRBV9 and TRBJ2-3; D unresolved. The germline V gene encodes CDR1 SGDLS and CDR2 YYNGEE. Trimming stripped 4 bases from V and 1 base from J, with 16 bases between. The length of the CDR3 is 16 residues. Here the CDR3 reads CASSSEDGRGTDTQYF. DNA of the CDR3: TGTGCCAGCAGCTCAGAGGACGGCAGAGGCACAGATACGCAGTATTTT.

V is TRBV10-3 and J is TRBJ1-6, with D uncertain. The CDR3 consists of 14 residues. Looked up from germline, CDR1 is ENHRY and CDR2 is SYGVKD. V was shortened by 2 bases and J by 7 bases, with 9 bases between the two germline ends. The CDR3 DNA reads as TGTGCCATCAGTGAGGTGGCTCCCAATTCACCCCTCCACTTT. Translated: CAISEVAPNSPLHF.

As to this clonotype: This may arise from a read error, as a much more abundant clone is one base away. This chain connects TRBV7-2 to TRBJ2-7, with D perhaps matching TRBD2 (6 bases). This CDR3 is 14 amino acids long. CDR1 SGHTA and CDR2 FQGNSA come from the germline V gene. Trimming cost V 4 bases and J 5 bases, with 15 bases left between them. CDR3: CASSYGGEANEQYF. The CDR3 DNA reads TGTGCCAGCAGCTATGGAGGGGAAGCCAACGAGCAGTACTTC.

In the case of this clonotype: At one end, the junction sequence differs from germline, possibly due to a read error. The gene calls are TRBV7-9 and TRBJ2-5; possibly TRBD1 for D (5 bases). Germline CDR1 reads SEHNR; CDR2 reads FQNEAQ (reference sequence). CDR3 length: 15 residues. CDR3 nucleotides: TGTGCCAACAGCCCGTCCGACAGATACCAAGAGACCCAGTACTTC. Encoded protein: CANSPSDRYQETQYF. The full variable domain, completed using reference TRBV7-9 and TRBJ2-5, is DTGVSQNPRHKITKRGQNVTFRCDPISEHNRLYWYRQTLGQGPEFLTYFQNEAQLEKSRLLSDRFSAERPKGSFSTLEIQRTEQGDSAMYLCANSPSDRYQETQYFGPGTRLLVL.

As to this clonotype: One base away lies a much larger clone, so this may be a sequencing read error. This chain links TRBV2 with TRBJ2-3; D gene ambiguous. The CDR3 length is 16 residues. Germline CDR1 reads SNHLY; CDR2 reads FYNNEI. This CDR3 reads CAGSEAARPSTDTQYF. The CDR3 nucleotides are TGTGCCGGCAGTGAGGCGGCCAGGCCCAGCACAGATACGCAGTATTTT.

V is TRBV27 and J is TRBJ2-7; no firm D call. The CDR3 runs to 13 residues. CDR1 and CDR2 (germline): MNHEY, SMNVEV (reference sequence). Trimming shortened V by 5 bases and J by 5 bases, and 13 bases separated the two germline ends. CDR3 in amino acids: CASSIHWGNEQYF. The CDR3 DNA follows: TGTGCCAGCAGTATCCATTGGGGTAACGAGCAGTACTTC.

Details on this clonotype: This clone may be a read error of a much larger clone one base away. CDR3 nucleotide sequence: TGCAGCGTTACCCTGGACTCCTACGGGCAGTACTTC. It specifies CSVTLDSYGQYF. This chain uses TRBV29-1 with TRBJ2-7, with D perhaps TRBD2 (5 bases). The length of the CDR3 is 12 residues. Germline-derived CDR1 and CDR2 are SQVTM and ANQGSEA.

This clonotype was seen a few times. The chain links TRBV4-3 to TRBJ2-7; D call uncertain. CDR3 length equals 15 residues. V lost 0 bases and J 6 bases, leaving 15 bases between the germline ends. Germline loops: CDR1 LGHNA, CDR2 YSLEER. For the CDR3, the DNA is TGCGCCAGCAGCCAAGATTACTCGACCGACCGCGAGCAGTACTTC. It translates to CASSQDYSTDREQYF.